The clone carrying this T cell receptor beta chain was recorded a few times. The data derive from a study of beta chain features in type 1 diabetes. Every isolated RNA sample was fully reverse transcribed, so sequencing captured expressed TCRB transcripts. Profiled with immunoSEQ multiplex PCR; TCRdb holds only in-frame clones, not every one. The sample includes over 350,000 clones, over 12% of them seen just once. CDR1 SGHRS and CDR2 YFSETQ come from the germline V gene. The V segment lost 1 base and the J segment 4 bases; nucleotides outside the gene matches: 5. This CDR3 contains 16 residues. The sample consisted of naive CD4+ T cells from blood. This TCR came from a young woman in good health. The rearrangement uses TRBV5-1 and TRBJ2-6; 7 bases fit TRBD1. The CDR3 is CASSLNRGAGANVLTF. CDR3 DNA: TGCGCCAGCAGCTTGAACAGGGGCGCCGGGGCCAACGTCCTGACTTTC.